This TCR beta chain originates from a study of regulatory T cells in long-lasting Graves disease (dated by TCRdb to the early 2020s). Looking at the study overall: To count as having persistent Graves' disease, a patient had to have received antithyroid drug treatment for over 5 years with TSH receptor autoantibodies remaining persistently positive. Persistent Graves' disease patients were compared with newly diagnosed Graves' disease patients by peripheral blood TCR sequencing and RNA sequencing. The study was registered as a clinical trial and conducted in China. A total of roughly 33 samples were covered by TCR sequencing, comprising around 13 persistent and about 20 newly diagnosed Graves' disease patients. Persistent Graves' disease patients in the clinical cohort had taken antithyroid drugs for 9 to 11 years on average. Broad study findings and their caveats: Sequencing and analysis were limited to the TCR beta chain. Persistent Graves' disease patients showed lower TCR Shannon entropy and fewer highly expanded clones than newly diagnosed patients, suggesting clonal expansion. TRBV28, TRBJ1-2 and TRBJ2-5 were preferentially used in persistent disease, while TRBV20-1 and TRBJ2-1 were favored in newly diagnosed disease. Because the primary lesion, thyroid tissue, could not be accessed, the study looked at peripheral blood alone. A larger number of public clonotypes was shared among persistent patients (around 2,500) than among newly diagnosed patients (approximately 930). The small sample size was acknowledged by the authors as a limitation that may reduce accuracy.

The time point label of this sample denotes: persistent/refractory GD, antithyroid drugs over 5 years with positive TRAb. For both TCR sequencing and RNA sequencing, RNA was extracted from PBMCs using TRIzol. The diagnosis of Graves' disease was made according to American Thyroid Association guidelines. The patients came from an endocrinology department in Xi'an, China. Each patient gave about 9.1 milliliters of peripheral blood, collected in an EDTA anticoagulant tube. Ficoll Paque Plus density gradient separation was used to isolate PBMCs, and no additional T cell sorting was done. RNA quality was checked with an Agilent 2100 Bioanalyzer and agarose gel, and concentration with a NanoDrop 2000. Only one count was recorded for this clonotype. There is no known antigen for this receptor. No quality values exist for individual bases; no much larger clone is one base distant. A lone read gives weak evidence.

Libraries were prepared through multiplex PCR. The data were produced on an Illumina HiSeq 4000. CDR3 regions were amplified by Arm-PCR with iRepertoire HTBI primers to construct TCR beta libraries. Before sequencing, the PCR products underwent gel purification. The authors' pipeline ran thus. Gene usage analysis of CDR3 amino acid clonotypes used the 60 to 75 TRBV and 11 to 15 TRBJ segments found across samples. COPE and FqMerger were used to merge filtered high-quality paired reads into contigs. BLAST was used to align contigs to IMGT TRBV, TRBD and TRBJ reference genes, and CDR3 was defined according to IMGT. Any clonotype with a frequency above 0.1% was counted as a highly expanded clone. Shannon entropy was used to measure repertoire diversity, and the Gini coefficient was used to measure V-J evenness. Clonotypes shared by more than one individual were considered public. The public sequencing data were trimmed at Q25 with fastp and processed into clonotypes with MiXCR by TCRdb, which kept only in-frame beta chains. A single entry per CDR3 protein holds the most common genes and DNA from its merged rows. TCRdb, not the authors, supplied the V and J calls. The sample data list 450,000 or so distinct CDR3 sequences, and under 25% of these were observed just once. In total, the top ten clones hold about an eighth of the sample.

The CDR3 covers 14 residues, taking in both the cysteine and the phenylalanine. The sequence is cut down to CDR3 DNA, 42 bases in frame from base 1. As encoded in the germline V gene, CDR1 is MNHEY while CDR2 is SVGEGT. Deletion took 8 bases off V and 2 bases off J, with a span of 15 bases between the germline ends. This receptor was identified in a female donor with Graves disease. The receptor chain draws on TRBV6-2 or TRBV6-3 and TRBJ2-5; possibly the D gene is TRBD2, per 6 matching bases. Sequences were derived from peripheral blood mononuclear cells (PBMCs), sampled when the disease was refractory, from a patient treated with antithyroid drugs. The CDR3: CASGGTAGQETQYF. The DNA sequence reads TGTGCCAGCGGGGGGACCGCGGGGCAAGAGACCCAGTACTTC.